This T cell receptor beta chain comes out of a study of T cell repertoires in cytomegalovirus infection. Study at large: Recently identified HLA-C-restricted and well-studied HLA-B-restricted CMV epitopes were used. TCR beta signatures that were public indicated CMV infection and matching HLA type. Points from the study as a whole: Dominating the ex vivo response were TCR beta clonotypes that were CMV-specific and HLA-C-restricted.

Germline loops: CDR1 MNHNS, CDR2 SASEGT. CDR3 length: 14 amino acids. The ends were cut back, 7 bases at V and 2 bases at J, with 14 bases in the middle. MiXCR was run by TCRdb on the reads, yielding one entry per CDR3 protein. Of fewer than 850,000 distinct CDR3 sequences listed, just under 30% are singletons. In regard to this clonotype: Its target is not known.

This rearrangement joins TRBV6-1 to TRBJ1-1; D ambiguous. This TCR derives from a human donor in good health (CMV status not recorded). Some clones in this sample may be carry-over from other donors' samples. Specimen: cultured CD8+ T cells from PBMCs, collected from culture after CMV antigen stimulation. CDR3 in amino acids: CASTAGPSNTEAFF. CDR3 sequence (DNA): TGTGCCAGCACTGCCGGGCCTTCCAACACTGAAGCTTTCTTT.